This TCR beta chain came from a study of regulatory T cells in long-lasting Graves disease. V dropped 10 bases and J dropped 5; count of bases not matched to a gene: 3. CDR1 SGHTA and CDR2 FQGNSA come from the germline V gene. The CDR3 is made up of 13 amino acids. To make TCR beta libraries, researchers used iRepertoire HTBI primers and Arm-PCR of CDR3 regions. Each CDR3 protein is one row after TCRdb ran MiXCR on the multiplex PCR reads. The repertoire holds roughly 500,000 distinct CDR3 sequences, with around 21% as singletons. The table lists this clonotype with many counts. Described time point: persistent/refractory GD, antithyroid drugs over 5 years with positive TRAb. TCR sequences were obtained from RNA taken from PBMCs.

The clonotype originates from a female donor with Graves disease. The V gene is TRBV7-2, the J gene TRBJ2-5; 14 bases are a match to TRBD2. This specimen was peripheral blood mononuclear cells (PBMCs), taken when the disease was refractory, from a patient treated with antithyroid drugs. The CDR3 loop reads CATRTSGRETQYF. CDR3 nucleotide sequence: TGTGCCACCCGGACTAGCGGGAGGGAGACCCAGTACTTC.